The T cell receptor beta chain described here comes from a study of beta chain features in type 1 diabetes (dated by TCRdb to 2016 to 2019). Looking at the study overall: Patients and healthy donors did not differ in mean age, gender distribution, total cell number or subset yield. The study compared TCRB repertoires of sorted circulating CD4+ T cell subsets between recently diagnosed type 1 diabetes patients and matched healthy donors. Naive and central memory subsets were obtained from all 30 or so donors, but regulatory and stem cell-like memory subsets were isolated from only 8 patients and about 8 healthy donors. A total of approximately 100,000,000 sorted cells were examined across all samples, and the number of cells per subset was strongly correlated with RNA yield. The research as a whole found: A moderate but significant shortening of TCRB CDR3 length was observed in type 1 diabetes patients in all four CD4+ subsets. Sequencing cDNA rather than genomic DNA could over-represent highly expressing activated cells, although activation and CD3 levels did not differ between groups. Because small numbers of individuals were included in the HLA sub-analyses, any influence of HLA type on TCRB rearrangement was left unresolved. At VDJ recombination sites, type 1 diabetes patients had fewer insertions and more deleted nucleotides, which implies abnormalities in thymic rearrangement. PCR may preferentially amplify shorter templates, but because patient and control samples were amplified and corrected together, any resulting skew would affect both groups equally. Naive, central memory and regulatory TCRB repertoires appeared to be more alike among patients than among healthy donors.

Its CDR3 holds 13 amino acids, cysteine through phenylalanine. Of the read, only the CDR3 DNA is kept; its 39 bases are in frame from base 1. V and J lose 4 bases and 2 bases, and a span of 8 bases separates them. The CDR1 and CDR2 encoded by the germline V gene are SGHNT and YENEEA. Each donor gave one peripheral blood draw, averaging roughly 120 mL, which was collected into heparinised tubes. Using a panel that included CD45RO, CCR7, CD25, CD127, CD95 and CD27, naive, central memory, regulatory and stem cell-like memory CD4+ T cells were sorted on a BD FACSAria II. Purity was above 95% for every sorted population. PBMCs were isolated immediately by Lymphoprep density gradient centrifugation and stained directly without culture. To minimize batch effects, samples were stained and sorted in pairs, one healthy donor with one patient per experiment. This clone was seen once. Its antigen specificity is not known. No much larger clone exists at a distance of one base, and base qualities are not known.

All of the isolated RNA was reverse transcribed with the High Capacity cDNA Reverse Transcription Kit, so expressed TCRB transcripts were sequenced. Deep immunoSEQ sequencing was applied to naive, central memory and regulatory T cell samples, giving an average of about 3.4 million total reads per sample. After sorted cells were lysed in RLT buffer, RNA was extracted with DNase-treated RNeasy Micro or Mini kits, with the choice depending on cell number. Each cell subset was processed separately to prevent cross-contamination, with patient and healthy donor samples processed together. Using the immunoSEQ multiplex PCR, TCRB sequences were amplified from cDNA into 87-bp fragments spanning the CDR3 region. The amplicons were sequenced using the Illumina HiSeq platform. Concerning the study's data processing: Synthetic template baselines were used to correct PCR bias computationally, reads within Hamming distance 2 were collapsed together, and singletons that could not be merged were discarded. Reads were aligned against IMGT so that V, D and J genes, CDR3 length and insertions or deletions at six rearrangement sites could be assigned. Within each subset, clonotype counts were normalized to sorted cell number, and only after that were true diversity and Gini coefficients computed with the tcR R package. Repertoire sharing was quantified using the overlap coefficient calculated on TCRB nucleotide sequences. Out-of-frame TCRB sequences from naive cells were analyzed as a proxy for the pre-selection repertoire. TCRdb mirrors the immuneACCESS table, restricted to in-frame sequences. Some clones are absent from its copies; in checked studies, under half trace to an unresolved V gene, and the reason for the others is unknown. That table gives V, J and clone size, and the DNA gave D and trimming. In all, the sample holds around 260,000 clones, and 24% of those were seen once. The leading ten clones occupy more than 0.009% of the sample.

The sample was naive CD4+ T cells from blood. The intended sense of this specimen's cell subset or site label: true naive CD4+ T cells. The source of this sequence is a woman aged 25 to 39 with type 1 diabetes. The V and J genes are TRBV11-3 and TRBJ2-5, with TRBD1 as a weak D call on 5 bases. This receptor has the CDR3 CASSSRTQETQYF. The sequenced DNA is TGTGCCAGCAGCTCCCGGACACAAGAGACCCAGTACTTC.